Given below is one TCR beta chain in context. This sample is drawn from a study of technical replicates of blood from several donors. The germline V and J ends were trimmed by 6 bases and 9 bases, with 11 bases remaining between them. From germline, CDR1 is SNHLY and CDR2 FYNNEI. The CDR3 extends over 11 amino acids. Method: immunoSEQ multiplex PCR; TCRdb's copy keeps in-frame clones and lacks some. The sample consists of around 72,000 clones, 92% of them appearing once. This clonotype originated in a human donor in good health. The chain carries TRBV2 and TRBJ1-2; no clear D. What was sequenced was T cells isolated from PBMCs. CDR3 loop: CASRVPGSYTF. The CDR3, as DNA: TGTGCCAGCAGAGTCCCGGGGAGCTACACCTTC.